This TCR beta chain was obtained from a study of T cell responses to AZD1222 COVID-19 vaccine. Regarding the study as a whole: A rise in Spike-specific TCR breadth and depth followed two AZD1222 doses.

TCRdb's copy holds only in-frame clones and misses some; the assay was immunoSEQ multiplex PCR. Here the sample spans about 140,000 clones, roughly 90% being singletons. Note on this clone: What it binds is not known.

Germline V gene lookup returns CDR1 MNHEY and CDR2 SVGAGI. This CDR3 region has 13 residues. Trimming stripped 2 bases from V and 5 bases from J, with 9 bases between. This receptor was obtained from an adult in good health. The V and J genes are TRBV6-5 and TRBJ1-1, with a weak D call TRBD1 (5 bases). The sequencing here drew on peripheral blood, taken on day 0 of AZD1222 vaccination. As DNA, the CDR3 is TGTGCCAGCAGTTACAGGGGACCGACTGAAGCTTTCTTT. Translated: CASSYRGPTEAFF.